This T cell receptor (beta chain) was found in a study of T cells after yellow fever vaccination. TCRdb re-called the 5' RACE reads with MiXCR, one entry per CDR3 protein. The sample lists 250,000 or so distinct CDR3 sequences, approximately 6.7% occurring once. V was trimmed by 2 bases and J by 2 bases, leaving 4 bases between them. In germline, CDR1 is MDHEN, CDR2 SYDVKM. The CDR3 loop spans 13 amino acids. The V call is TRBV28, the J call TRBJ2-1; D remains ambiguous. Sequencing was performed on CD4+ T cells sorted from PBMCs, taken on the day of the yellow fever booster vaccination. This receptor was identified in a man in his thirties or forties who received the YFV17D yellow fever vaccine. CDR3: CASSLNPYNEQFF. The CDR3 bases are TGTGCCAGCAGTTTAAACCCCTACAATGAGCAGTTCTTC. Based on the CDR3 plus reference TRBV28 and TRBJ2-1, the full variable domain is DVKVTQSSRYLVKRTGEKVFLECVQDMDHENMFWYRQDPGLGLRLIYFSYDVKMKEKGDIPEGYSVSREKKERFSLILESASTNQTSMYLCASSLNPYNEQFFGPGTRLTVL.